The source of this T cell receptor beta chain is a study of T-cell memory formation after mild COVID-19. At the level of the study: TCR clusters mostly belonged to single donors. Overall study results and limits: Pre-infection memory held some responding clones, suggesting pre-existing cross-reactive T cells responded. A second wave expanding day 15 to 37 was CD4+-biased; contracting clones were balanced.

5'RACE primed at constant segments yielded TCR alpha and TCR beta cDNA libraries bearing sample barcodes and UMIs. TCRdb reprocessed the 5' RACE reads with MiXCR, giving one entry per CDR3 protein. Seen here are 150,000 to 200,000 distinct CDR3 sequences, more than 12% observed once, and the top ten hold less than 15%. Details on this clonotype: Antigen unknown.

V lost 0 bases to trimming and J lost 3 bases; unmatched junction nucleotides: 6. The CDR3 loop spans 16 amino acids. Germline V lookup: CDR1 SGHKS, CDR2 YYEKEE (reference sequence). This sequence originates from an adult woman who had mild COVID-19 (a few samples of this study predate the infection). Cell type and time point are not known. This chain links TRBV5-5 with TRBJ2-3; 8 bases fit TRBD2. Sequencing was performed on PBMCs or a T cell subset sorted from them (not recorded which). The CDR3 nucleotides read TGTGCCAGCAGCTTGGCCGGGAGGGGTTTGACAGATACGCAGTATTTT. Its protein is CASSLAGRGLTDTQYF.